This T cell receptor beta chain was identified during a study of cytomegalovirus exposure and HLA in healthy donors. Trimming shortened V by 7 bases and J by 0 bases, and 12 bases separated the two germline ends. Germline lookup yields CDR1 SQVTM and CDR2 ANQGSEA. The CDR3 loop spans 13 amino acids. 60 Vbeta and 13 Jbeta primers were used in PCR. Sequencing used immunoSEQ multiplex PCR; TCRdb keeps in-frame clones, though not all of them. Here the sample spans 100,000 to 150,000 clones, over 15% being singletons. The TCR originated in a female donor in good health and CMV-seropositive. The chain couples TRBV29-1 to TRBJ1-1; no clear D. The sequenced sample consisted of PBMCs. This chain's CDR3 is CSATEKMNTEAFF. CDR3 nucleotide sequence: TGCAGCGCCACAGAAAAAATGAACACTGAAGCTTTCTTT.